This T cell receptor (beta chain) was obtained from a study of T cell repertoires in cytomegalovirus infection. TCRdb fed the reads into MiXCR, producing one record per CDR3 protein. In the table there are 600,000 to 700,000 distinct CDR3 sequences, roughly a third of which are singletons. The sample holds many counts of this clonotype. What it binds is not known. Germline trimming cut 1 base from V and 6 bases from J; bases unmatched to any gene: 10. The CDR3 extends over 17 amino acids. The germline V gene encodes CDR1 MGHRA and CDR2 YSYEKL. The sequencing used cultured PBMCs, collected from culture after CMV antigen stimulation. The genes are TRBV4-1 and TRBJ2-1, with TRBD2 matching 9 bases. The TCR sequence derives from a human donor in good health (CMV status not recorded). Some clones in this sample may be carry-over from other donors' samples. Here the CDR3 reads CASSQGSLGLAANEQFF. Written as DNA, the CDR3 is TGCGCCAGCAGCCAAGGTTCGTTGGGACTAGCCGCCAATGAGCAGTTCTTC.